This entry features one T cell receptor beta chain sequence. Other DNA sequences within the sample encode an identical CDR3. This record belongs to a study of blood T cell repertoires in COVID-19. Across the whole study: The samples span acute and convalescent COVID-19 from the United States, Italy and Spain. PBMCs, B-cell-depleted T cells, or T cells were the source of the cDNA or gDNA that made up the material.

The Seattle patients, enrolled during active infection, were followed longitudinally. Here immunoSEQ multiplex PCR was the method, and the copy in TCRdb shows in-frame clones only, minus some. The data hold hundreds of thousands of clones, with around 81% observed a single time. The receptor was derived from a woman older than 75 with COVID-19, enrolled during active disease. Sequencing was done on a sample of peripheral blood.

CDR3 in amino acids: CASSLGQLNTEAFF. As DNA, the CDR3 is TGTGCCAGCAGCCTGGGACAGCTGAACACTGAAGCTTTCTTT. J is TRBJ1-1 and V is TRBV3-1 (or the pseudogene TRBV3-2); 7 bases agree with TRBD1. CDR3 length: 14 residues. In germline, CDR1 is LGHDT, CDR2 YNNKEL (reference sequence). Losses at the gene ends were 4 bases for V and 0 bases for J; bases not matched to a gene: 2.